These 2 T cell receptor beta chains came from one sample sequenced in a study of cytomegalovirus exposure and HLA in healthy donors. PCR employed 60 Vbeta and 13 Jbeta primers. Repertoires were generated with immunoSEQ multiplex PCR, while TCRdb's copy carries only in-frame clones and drops some. Of 95,000 to 150,000 clones detected, over 65% appear once; the ten largest clones hold about 3.3%. The specimen was PBMCs. The origin of the receptors is a woman aged 30 to 39 in good health and CMV-seropositive.

The rearrangement joins TRBV7-2 to TRBJ1-1; tentatively, D is TRBD1 (6 bases). Germline-derived CDR1 and CDR2 are SGHTA and FQGNSA. The V gene lost 2 bases and the J gene lost 1 base, with 11 bases spanning the gap. The CDR3 spans 15 residues. Written as DNA, the CDR3 is TGTGCCAGCAGCTTACCGGGACATCGGAACACTGAAGCTTTCTTT. Protein product: CASSLPGHRNTEAFF.

This clone occurred once. This chain uses TRBV9 with TRBJ2-7; 10 nucleotides agree with TRBD1. CDR3 length: 15 amino acids. Germline trimming cut 3 bases from V and 2 bases from J; bases unmatched to any gene: 5. In germline, CDR1 is SGDLS, CDR2 YYNGEE. The CDR3 DNA reads as TGTGCCAGCAGCGCGGAGGGGACAGGGGCCTACGAGCAGTACTTC. The encoded protein is CASSAEGTGAYEQYF.